What follows are 20 T cell receptor beta chains derived from one specimen sequenced in a study of blood T cell repertoires in COVID-19. Generated by immunoSEQ multiplex PCR, the TCRdb table keeps only in-frame clones and is missing some. The sample consists of some 260,000 clones, roughly 88% of them appearing once. The sequencing input was peripheral blood. The source of these receptors is an elderly man with acute or convalescent COVID-19.

The chain is built from TRBV19 and TRBJ1-5; 9 nucleotides line up with TRBD1. This CDR3 is built from 13 residues. With 11 bases clipped from V and 5 bases from J, the junction kept 7 bases outside the gene matches. Germline-derived CDR1 and CDR2 are LNHDA and SQIVND (reference sequence). The CDR3 region has the DNA TGTGCCTCAGGGGACAGGGCGTATCAGCCCCAGCATTTT. Residues: CASGDRAYQPQHF.

V gene TRBV3-1 (or the pseudogene TRBV3-2) combines with J gene TRBJ2-1; 10 positions match TRBD2. The junction had 3 bases not matched to a gene; V was cut back by 2 bases and J by 2 bases. CDR3 length: 16 amino acids. Germline-derived CDR1 and CDR2 are LGHDT and YNNKEL (reference sequence). The CDR3 coding sequence is TGTGCCAGCAGCCAACAAAGCGGGAGGGCCTACAATGAGCAGTTCTTC. Amino acids: CASSQQSGRAYNEQFF.

The chain employs TRBV6-6 and TRBJ1-5, with D tentatively TRBD1 (6 bases). The V and J ends lost 6 bases and 1 base respectively, with 16 bases between them. The CDR3 covers 16 residues. Germline CDR1 is MNHNY and CDR2 is SVGAGI (reference sequence). DNA of the CDR3: TGTGCCAGCAGCCCTACAGGGACTAGAAGCAATCAGCCCCAGCATTTT. Protein product: CASSPTGTRSNQPQHF.

The rearrangement uses TRBV9 and TRBJ2-5, with 11 bases identical to TRBD2. Germline loops: CDR1 SGDLS, CDR2 YYNGEE. Trimming took 3 bases from V and 5 from J; bases not matched to a gene: 6. CDR3 length equals 15 residues. DNA of the CDR3: TGTGCCAGCAGCGGTAGCGGGAGGGCGAGTGAGACCCAGTACTTC. Translation gives CASSGSGRASETQYF.

This chain joins TRBV24-1 and TRBJ2-1, with D unresolved. V was pared by 4 bases and J by 7 bases, with 10 bases between. The CDR3 extends over 13 amino acids. Germline CDR1 reads KGHDR; CDR2 reads SFDVKD. CDR3 protein: CATSESPRNEQFF. The CDR3 DNA follows: TGTGCCACCAGTGAATCACCGCGGAATGAGCAGTTCTTC.

The rearrangement joins TRBV6-5 to TRBJ2-5; TRBD1 might be the D (6 bases). The CDR3 length is 15 residues. The V end was cut by 6 bases, the J end by 5 bases, with 19 bases between. Germline lookup yields CDR1 MNHEY and CDR2 SVGAGI. The CDR3 nucleotides are TGTGCCAGCAGCGGTCCCCGACAGGTCCTTGAGACCCAGTACTTC. This gives the protein CASSGPRQVLETQYF.

A few counts support this clone. The genes are TRBV19 and TRBJ1-3, with 8 bases aligning to TRBD1. The CDR3 is 15 amino acids. The germline V gene encodes CDR1 LNHDA and CDR2 SQIVND (reference sequence). V gave up 3 bases and J gave up 3 bases; unmatched junction bases: 4. This CDR3 reads CASSIQGASGNTIYF. CDR3 bases: TGTGCCAGTAGTATCCAGGGGGCGAGTGGAAACACCATATATTTT.

V gene TRBV7-3 combines with J gene TRBJ1-1; TRBD1 matches 8 bases. Germline loops: CDR1 SGHTA, CDR2 FQGTGA. Germline trimming cut 1 base from V and 10 bases from J; bases unmatched to any gene: 17. The CDR3 is 17 residues long. In DNA form, the CDR3 reads TGTGCCAGCAGCTTAAACGCCTTATCAGGGGGCTGGTCGGGAGCTTTCTTT. Translating gives CASSLNALSGGWSGAFF.

This chain joins TRBV5-1 and TRBJ2-5; D is perhaps TRBD1 (6 bases). The V end was cut by 0 bases, the J end by 2 bases, with 11 bases between. CDR1 and CDR2 (germline): SGHRS, YFSETQ. This CDR3 is 15 amino acids long. CDR3 residues: CASSLVADRQETQYF. The CDR3 DNA sequence: TGCGCCAGCAGCTTGGTGGCGGACAGACAAGAGACCCAGTACTTC. Supplemented by reference TRBV5-1 and TRBJ2-5, the full variable domain reads KAGVTQTPRYLIKTRGQQVTLSCSPISGHRSVSWYQQTPGQGLQFLFEYFSETQRNKGNFPGRFSGRQFSNSRSEMNVSTLELGDSALYLCASSLVADRQETQYFGPGTRLLVL.

This clone was observed once. The chain links TRBV29-1 to TRBJ1-1; possible D gene TRBD1, 6 bases. Trimming cost V 6 bases and J 6 bases, with 17 bases left between them. The CDR3 has 13 amino acids. Germline loops: CDR1 SQVTM, CDR2 ANQGSEA. In DNA, the CDR3 is TGCAGCGTGGGGCTCATCCAGGGGTCTGAAGCTTTCTTT. Translating it yields CSVGLIQGSEAFF.

This chain joins TRBV6-2 or TRBV6-3 and TRBJ1-5; TRBD1 agrees at 9 bases. This CDR3 is 16 amino acids long. Germline trimming cut 6 bases from V and 9 bases from J; bases unmatched to any gene: 15. Germline values: CDR1 MNHEY, CDR2 SVGEGT. CDR3 nucleotides: TGTGCCAGCAGGTACGACCGGACAGGGGTCCCAGGGCCCCAGCATTTT. This sequence encodes CASRYDRTGVPGPQHF.

The chain uses TRBV7-2 and TRBJ1-2, with 10 positions matching TRBD1. The CDR3 spans 15 residues. Germline V lookup: CDR1 SGHTA, CDR2 FQGNSA. After removal of 5 bases from V and 4 bases from J, the junction contained 7 bases not matched to a gene. CDR3 protein: CASSPRDRGPYGYTF. CDR3 bases: TGTGCCAGCAGCCCCCGAGACAGGGGGCCCTATGGCTACACCTTC.

The chain employs TRBV7-9 and TRBJ2-7; D perhaps matches TRBD2 (7 bases). The CDR3 extends over 16 amino acids. The germline V gene encodes CDR1 SEHNR and CDR2 FQNEAQ (reference sequence). Trimming stripped 0 bases from V and 2 bases from J, with 14 bases between. CDR3 bases: TGTGCCAGCAGCTTAGCGGAGGCGGGGGCCACCTACGAGCAGTACTTC. It specifies CASSLAEAGATYEQYF.

The chain combines TRBV6-5 with TRBJ1-3; no clear D gene. This CDR3 comprises 16 residues. The germline CDR1 and CDR2 sequences are MNHEY and SVGAGI. Trimming removed 3 bases at V and 0 bases at J, with 12 bases between. The CDR3 DNA reads TGTGCCAGCAGTTATGCCCCGGGGTACTCTGGAAACACCATATATTTT. Encoded protein: CASSYAPGYSGNTIYF.

CDR3 in amino acids: CASSQGDRGNQPQHF. CDR3 nucleotide sequence: TGTGCCAGCAGCCAAGGGGACAGGGGTAATCAGCCCCAGCATTTT. The rearrangement links TRBV4-2 to TRBJ1-5; 10 nucleotides agree with TRBD1. V gave up 1 base and J gave up 4 bases; unmatched junction bases: 1. The CDR3 loop spans 15 amino acids. Germline CDR1 LGHNA, CDR2 YNFKEQ.

The V and J genes are TRBV5-4 and TRBJ2-7; 11 bases align to TRBD2. Germline CDR1 and CDR2: SGHNT and YYREEE (reference sequence). The ends lost 5 bases at V and 7 bases at J; junction bases unmatched: 5. CDR3 length: 13 residues. The chain's CDR3 is CASSLAGGMEQYF. The DNA for the CDR3 is TGTGCCAGCAGTCTAGCGGGAGGAATGGAGCAGTACTTC.

This clone turned up a few times. The chain recombines TRBV6-2 or TRBV6-3 with TRBJ1-1, with 9 bases fitting TRBD1. Germline V gives CDR1 MNHEY, CDR2 SVGEGT. V gave up 4 bases and J gave up 1 base; unmatched junction bases: 4. This CDR3 is 15 amino acids long. The CDR3 sequence is CASSFTGQGNTEAFF. CDR3 coding DNA: TGTGCCAGCAGTTTCACGGGACAGGGGAACACTGAAGCTTTCTTT.

The chain has TRBV2 and TRBJ2-5; 11 bases fit TRBD2. The CDR3 is made up of 18 amino acids. CDR1 is SNHLY and CDR2 is FYNNEI in the germline V gene. With V trimmed by 2 bases and J by 9 bases, 17 bases remained unmatched. The CDR3: CASSERLAGGALKGAQYF. Here the CDR3 DNA reads TGTGCCAGCAGTGAAAGGCTAGCGGGGGGCGCATTGAAGGGGGCCCAGTACTTC.

This clone appeared a few times. V usage is TRBV2 and J usage is TRBJ1-6; TRBD1 aligns across 10 bases. This CDR3 contains 15 residues. V lost 1 base, J lost 7 bases, and 1 base stayed unmatched. Germline V CDR1 and CDR2: SNHLY, FYNNEI. In nucleotides, the CDR3 is TGTGCCAGCAGTGAAGAGGGACAGGGGAATTCACCCCTCCACTTT. This encodes CASSEEGQGNSPLHF.

Remarks on this clone: Other DNA sequences in this specimen translate into the identical CDR3. The chain couples TRBV4-1 to TRBJ2-7, with a possible D match to TRBD1 (6 bases). Between the trimmed V and J ends, which lost 0 bases and 4 bases, there was a span of 7 bases. Germline-derived CDR1 and CDR2 are MGHRA and YSYEKL. This CDR3 is built from 13 residues. CDR3 nucleotides: TGCGCCAGCAGCCAAGACAGGGGATACGAGCAGTACTTC. It translates to CASSQDRGYEQYF.